The rows below give T cell receptor beta chains drawn from one sample of a study of blood T cell repertoires in COVID-19. Measured with immunoSEQ multiplex PCR; TCRdb has only the in-frame clones, and not every one. This repertoire shows some 120,000 clones, 75% to 90% found once; its top ten account for over 15%. The sample taken for sequencing was PBMCs or T cells enriched from blood (not recorded which). These receptors originate from a man aged 25-45 years who had recovered from COVID-19. CDR3s include the opening cysteine and the closing phenylalanine or tryptophan. A D gene is named only where the DNA matches it firmly. Some rows mark clone size as missing; the rest say once, few, many or name a class of expanded clone.

J gene	D gene	clone size	V gene	CDR3 DNA	CDR3 protein
TRBJ2-1	.	.	TRBV7-7	TGTGCCAGCAGCTTAGGCCGGGGGATAACGCCCGGCTCCTACAATGAGCAGTTCTTC	CASSLGRGITPGSYNEQFF
TRBJ2-3	.	.	TRBV7-6	TGTGCCAGCAGCGAAAAACCCAAAGCCTGGGATACGCAGTATTTT	CASSEKPKAWDTQYF
TRBJ1-3	TRBD1	.	TRBV5-1	TGCGCCAGCAGCCCCTGGACAGGCTCTGGAAACACCATATATTTT	CASSPWTGSGNTIYF
TRBJ2-3	TRBD2	.	TRBV5-1	TGCGCCAGCAGCTTGGGAGCGACTAGCGAAAGAACAGATACGCAGTATTTT	CASSLGATSERTDTQYF
TRBJ1-2	TRBD1	once	TRBV7-9	TGTGCCAGCAGCTTTGGGACAGAGGAAACTGGCTACACCTTC	CASSFGTEETGYTF
TRBJ1-2	.	.	TRBV6-5	TGTGCCACCGTGGGCCCCAACTTCGCTAACTATGGCTACACCTTC	CATVGPNFANYGYTF
TRBJ1-1	.	.	TRBV19	TGTGCCAGTAGTATGCTATCTATGAACACTGAAGCTTTCTTT	CASSMLSMNTEAFF
TRBJ2-1	TRBD2	.	TRBV9	TGTGCCAGCAGCGTGAGCGGGAGCTCCTACAATGAGCAGTTCTTC	CASSVSGSSYNEQFF
TRBJ2-7	.	.	TRBV6-1	TGTGCCAGCAGTGAAGGAATACTGACACCATCCTACGAGCAGTACTTC	CASSEGILTPSYEQYF
TRBJ2-6	TRBD1	.	TRBV10-3	TGTGCCATCAGTGCGACAGGGGGCTCTGGGGCCAACGTCCTGACTTTC	CAISATGGSGANVLTF
TRBJ2-1	.	.	TRBV3-1/TRBV3-2	TGTGCCAGCAGCCAAGATTTCCTAGGTGATGAGCAGTTCTTC	CASSQDFLGDEQFF
TRBJ2-2	TRBD1	.	TRBV2	TGTGCCAGCATAGGACAGGGGCCCTACACCGGGGAGCTGTTTTTT	CASIGQGPYTGELFF
TRBJ2-2	.	few	TRBV3-1/TRBV3-2	TGTGCCAGCAGCCAAGAAGGTGGGGGCCACACCGGGGAGCTGTTTTTT	CASSQEGGGHTGELFF
TRBJ2-1	.	.	TRBV4-1	TGCGCCAGCAGCCAAGATGGTATTGAAGCCAATGAGCAGTTCTTC	CASSQDGIEANEQFF
TRBJ2-1	TRBD1	.	TRBV7-3	TGTGCCAGCAGCTTCGGGACAGGGGGTAGCAATGAGCAGTTCTTC	CASSFGTGGSNEQFF
TRBJ1-1	TRBD1	.	TRBV5-1	TGCGCCAGCAGCAGATCGACAGGGGCCGACACTGAAGCTTTCTTT	CASSRSTGADTEAFF
TRBJ2-3	.	.	TRBV24-1	TGTGCCACCCGGGACACGAACACAGATACGCAGTATTTT	CATRDTNTDTQYF
TRBJ2-1	.	.	TRBV2	TGTGCCAGCAGTTTGACAGGAAACAATGAGCAGTTCTTC	CASSLTGNNEQFF
TRBJ2-1	.	.	TRBV19	TGTGCCAGTAGTATAACCACTTCTTACTCCTACAATGAGCAGTTCTTC	CASSITTSYSYNEQFF
TRBJ1-2	TRBD1	once	TRBV11-2	TGTGCCAGCAGCTTCGGGACAGGGGATACGGGTGGCTACACCTTC	CASSFGTGDTGGYTF
TRBJ2-3	TRBD2	.	TRBV4-2	TGTGCCAGCAGCTACAAGACTGGCGGGGGTGATACAGATACGCAGTATTTT	CASSYKTGGGDTDTQYF
TRBJ2-1	TRBD1	.	TRBV18	TGTGCCAGCTCACCGAGGACAGGTTCCTACAATGAGCAGTTCTTC	CASSPRTGSYNEQFF
TRBJ2-2	TRBD2	once	TRBV19	TGTGCCAGCAGGACTAGCGGAATGAACACCGGGGAGCTGTTTTTT	CASRTSGMNTGELFF
TRBJ2-3	.	.	TRBV15	TGTGCCACCAGCAGAGAGAGGGGGACATGGGCCCCAGATACGCAGTATTTT	CATSRERGTWAPDTQYF
TRBJ1-1	TRBD1	.	TRBV6-5	TGTGCCACCGGACAGGGCCCAATGAACACTGAAGCTTTCTTT	CATGQGPMNTEAFF
TRBJ1-3	.	.	TRBV29-1	TGCAGCGTTGACAGTCTCTCTGGAAACACCATATATTTT	CSVDSLSGNTIYF
TRBJ1-6	.	.	TRBV12-3/TRBV12-4	TGTGCCAGCAGTTTGACAGACAATTCACCCCTCCACTTT	CASSLTDNSPLHF
TRBJ1-2	.	.	TRBV5-1	TGCGCCAGCAGCTTGGCTCTGGGTAGCGGCTATGGCTACACCTTC	CASSLALGSGYGYTF
TRBJ1-1	TRBD1	.	TRBV6-5	TGTGCCAGCGGAATTGGACAGGGGTACACTGAAGCTTTCTTT	CASGIGQGYTEAFF
TRBJ1-1	.	.	TRBV5-1	TGCGCCAGCAGCGCACAGGGCGGGAACACTGAAGCTTTCTTT	CASSAQGGNTEAFF
TRBJ1-5	.	.	TRBV5-1	TGCGCCAGCAGCTTGGGGGGGCCTGGGCAGCCCCAGCATTTT	CASSLGGPGQPQHF
TRBJ2-3	TRBD2	.	TRBV27	TGTGCCAGCAGTTTTCTAGCGGGGGGAGCAGATACGCAGTATTTT	CASSFLAGGADTQYF
TRBJ2-5	.	.	TRBV7-9	TGTGCCAGCACCCCACCCGACCCGAGCGGACACCAAGAGACCCAGTACTTC	CASTPPDPSGHQETQYF
TRBJ1-1	.	.	TRBV5-1	TGCGCCAGCAGCTTAAGTGGTCAGGTGAACACTGAAGCTTTCTTT	CASSLSGQVNTEAFF
TRBJ2-6	TRBD1	once	TRBV18	TGTGCCAGCTCACCGGGACAGGGGTTCTCTGGGGCCAACGTCCTGACTTTC	CASSPGQGFSGANVLTF
TRBJ1-5	TRBD1	.	TRBV19	TGTGCCAGTAGTACCAGGGACAGTATAAACCAGCCCCAGCATTTT	CASSTRDSINQPQHF
TRBJ1-5	.	.	TRBV3-1/TRBV3-2	TGTGCCAGCAGCCAAGATGGGGGCAGGGAGGGGTCCCAGCATTTT	CASSQDGGREGSQHF
TRBJ2-3	.	.	TRBV6-5	TGTGCCAGCAGTACTCCGGGGGATACGCAGTATTTT	CASSTPGDTQYF
TRBJ1-1	TRBD1	.	TRBV19	TGTGCCAGTAGTAGGGGCCGGGCAGGGGGACACTTGAACACTGAAGCTTTCTTT	CASSRGRAGGHLNTEAFF
TRBJ1-4	TRBD1	.	TRBV7-9	TGTGCCAGCAGTTCGGACAGGAGTAATGAAAAACTGTTTTTT	CASSSDRSNEKLFF